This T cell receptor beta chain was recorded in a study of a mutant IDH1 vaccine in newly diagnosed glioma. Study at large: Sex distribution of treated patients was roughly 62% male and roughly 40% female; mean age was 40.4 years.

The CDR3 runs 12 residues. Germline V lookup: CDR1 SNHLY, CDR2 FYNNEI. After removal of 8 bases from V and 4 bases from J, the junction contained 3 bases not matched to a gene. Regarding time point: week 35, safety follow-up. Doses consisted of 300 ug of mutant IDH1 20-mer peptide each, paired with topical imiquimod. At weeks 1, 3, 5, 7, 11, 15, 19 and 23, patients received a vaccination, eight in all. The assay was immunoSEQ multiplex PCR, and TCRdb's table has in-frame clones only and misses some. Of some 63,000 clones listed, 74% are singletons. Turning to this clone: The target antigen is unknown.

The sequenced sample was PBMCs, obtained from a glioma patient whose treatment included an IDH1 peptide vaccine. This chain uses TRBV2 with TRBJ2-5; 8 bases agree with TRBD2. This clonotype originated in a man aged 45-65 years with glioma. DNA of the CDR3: TGTGCCAGCCAGCGGGGGTCAGAGACCCAGTACTTC. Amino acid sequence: CASQRGSETQYF.